What follows describes a single T cell receptor beta chain. The sample is drawn from a study of control samples from healthy donors and cancer patients. The assay was immunoSEQ multiplex PCR, and TCRdb's table has in-frame clones only and misses some. The sample has around 130,000 clones; over 75% are singletons. Sequencing was done on a sample of blood. The TCR originated in a man between 50 and 59 years old in good health.

For the CDR3, the DNA is TGTGCCAGCAGCATGGGGACTAGCCTTGCGACGACCCAGTACTTC. Translation gives CASSMGTSLATTQYF. J is TRBJ2-5 and V is TRBV5-4, with 9 bases lining up with TRBD2. V gave up 4 bases and J gave up 7 bases; unmatched junction bases: 11. CDR3 size: 15 residues. Germline V CDR1 and CDR2: SGHNT, YYREEE (reference sequence).